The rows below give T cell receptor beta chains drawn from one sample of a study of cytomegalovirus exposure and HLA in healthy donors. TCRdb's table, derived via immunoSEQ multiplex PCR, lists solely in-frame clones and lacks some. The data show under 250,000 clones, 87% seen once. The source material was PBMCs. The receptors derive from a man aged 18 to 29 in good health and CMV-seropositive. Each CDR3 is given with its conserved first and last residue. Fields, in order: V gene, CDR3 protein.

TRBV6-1 CASSAPYRSSDTQYF
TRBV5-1 CASSFAGDYEQYF
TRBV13 CASSKNVGNEQFF
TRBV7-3 CASSLTDGQTQYF
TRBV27 CASSLQGSSGNTIYF
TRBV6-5 CASSYRAGAALNEQFF
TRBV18 CASSPVGGDYEQYF
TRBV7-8 CASSSRGNTEAFF
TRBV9 CASSVVGGFNTEAFF
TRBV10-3 CAIRTDPSGYTF
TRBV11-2 CASSPATYEQYF
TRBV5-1 CASSAGLAGATNTGELFF
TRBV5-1 CASRSPGTQSGANVLTF
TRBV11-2 CASSFEGLTGELFF
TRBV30 CAWSVIGGKIGELFF
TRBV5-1 CASSSGADSGANVLTF
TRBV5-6 CASSLAGRDEKLFF